This is a list of T cell receptor beta chains from one sample in a study of T cell responses to AZD1222 COVID-19 vaccine. Sequencing used immunoSEQ multiplex PCR; TCRdb keeps in-frame clones, though not all of them. The sample includes about 140,000 clones. The material sequenced was peripheral blood. These TCRs come from an adult in good health. CDR3s include the opening cysteine and the closing phenylalanine or tryptophan. Each record gives: CDR3 DNA, CDR3 protein, D gene, J gene, V gene. D genes are given only for firm matches.

cdr3_nt: TGCGCCAGCAGCCTGACTAGCGGGGGGCCAGATACGCAGTATTTT; cdr3_aa: CASSLTSGGPDTQYF; d_call: TRBD2; j_call: TRBJ2-3; v_call: TRBV4-1
cdr3_nt: TGTGCCAGCAGCCATACGACTAGCGGGGGGGCCAAAAACATTCAGTACTTC; cdr3_aa: CASSHTTSGGAKNIQYF; d_call: TRBD2; j_call: TRBJ2-4; v_call: TRBV7-2
cdr3_nt: TGTGCCAGCAGCCAAGATTGGGCAGGGAGGCATAATTCACCCCTCCACTTT; cdr3_aa: CASSQDWAGRHNSPLHF; d_call: -; j_call: TRBJ1-6; v_call: TRBV14
cdr3_nt: TGTGCCAGCAGCCAAGGGTCAGGGGGAAACTACAATGAGCAGTTCTTC; cdr3_aa: CASSQGSGGNYNEQFF; d_call: TRBD1; j_call: TRBJ2-1; v_call: TRBV4-2
cdr3_nt: TGTGCCAGCAGCTTGATGGGGTCGGGCTATGGCTACACCTTC; cdr3_aa: CASSLMGSGYGYTF; d_call: -; j_call: TRBJ1-2; v_call: TRBV5-6
cdr3_nt: TGTGCCAGTTTCGTCCCCCCTGAAGCTTTCTTT; cdr3_aa: CASFVPPEAFF; d_call: -; j_call: TRBJ1-1; v_call: TRBV28
cdr3_nt: TGTGCCAGCAGCTTCCCCAAGGACAGGGTGGATGGCTACACCTTC; cdr3_aa: CASSFPKDRVDGYTF; d_call: TRBD1; j_call: TRBJ1-2; v_call: TRBV7-8
cdr3_nt: TGTGCCAGCAGCTACTACCTACTACAGGGTTCCTACAATGAGCAGTTCTTC; cdr3_aa: CASSYYLLQGSYNEQFF; d_call: -; j_call: TRBJ2-1; v_call: TRBV7-2
cdr3_nt: TGTGCCAGCAGCTTGTCTCGGGACAGCAATCAGCCCCAGCATTTT; cdr3_aa: CASSLSRDSNQPQHF; d_call: -; j_call: TRBJ1-5; v_call: TRBV5-6
cdr3_nt: TGTGCCAGCAGCTTAACGGCAGGGAGCCAAGAGACCCAGTACTTC; cdr3_aa: CASSLTAGSQETQYF; d_call: -; j_call: TRBJ2-5; v_call: TRBV7-2
cdr3_nt: TGTGCCAGTAGTATAGGAAGATCACCCCTCCACTTT; cdr3_aa: CASSIGRSPLHF; d_call: -; j_call: TRBJ1-6; v_call: TRBV19
cdr3_nt: TGTGCCAGCAGCCAACCGACTAGCGGGGGGGCAAATACGCAGTATTTT; cdr3_aa: CASSQPTSGGANTQYF; d_call: TRBD2; j_call: TRBJ2-3; v_call: TRBV7-3
cdr3_nt: TGCGCCAGCAGCTTGGTAGGCCGGGACGAGCAGTACTTC; cdr3_aa: CASSLVGRDEQYF; d_call: -; j_call: TRBJ2-7; v_call: TRBV5-1
cdr3_nt: TGTGCCAGCAGCAACCATCTGACAGGGACCTATGGCTACACCTTC; cdr3_aa: CASSNHLTGTYGYTF; d_call: TRBD1; j_call: TRBJ1-2; v_call: TRBV2
cdr3_nt: TGTGCCAGCAGCCCCCCCAGACAGCAGAATGAGCAGTTCTTC; cdr3_aa: CASSPPRQQNEQFF; d_call: -; j_call: TRBJ2-1; v_call: TRBV7-3
cdr3_nt: TGTGCCAGTAGTACAAGAATAAATCAGCCCCAGCATTTT; cdr3_aa: CASSTRINQPQHF; d_call: -; j_call: TRBJ1-5; v_call: TRBV19
cdr3_nt: TGTGCCAGCAGCGTAGCCCCGGGACAGGGGGCTCAAAACATTCAGTACTTC; cdr3_aa: CASSVAPGQGAQNIQYF; d_call: TRBD1; j_call: TRBJ2-4; v_call: TRBV9
cdr3_nt: TGTGCCAGCAGCCGCGGGGCACTGAACACTGAAGCTTTCTTT; cdr3_aa: CASSRGALNTEAFF; d_call: -; j_call: TRBJ1-1; v_call: TRBV6-5
cdr3_nt: TGTGCCTGGAGCGCCGGGGGCAATCAGCCCCAGCATTTT; cdr3_aa: CAWSAGGNQPQHF; d_call: -; j_call: TRBJ1-5; v_call: TRBV30
cdr3_nt: TGTGCCAGTAGTATGGGACTAGCGGCCTCCTACGAGCAGTACTTC; cdr3_aa: CASSMGLAASYEQYF; d_call: TRBD2; j_call: TRBJ2-7; v_call: TRBV19
cdr3_nt: TGCAGCGTTCCCCGGACTGGCGGTGAGCAGTTCTTC; cdr3_aa: CSVPRTGGEQFF; d_call: -; j_call: TRBJ2-1; v_call: TRBV29-1
cdr3_nt: TGTGCCAGCAGTGACCGGGACACATATAGCACAGATACGCAGTATTTT; cdr3_aa: CASSDRDTYSTDTQYF; d_call: -; j_call: TRBJ2-3; v_call: TRBV6-2/TRBV6-3
cdr3_nt: TGCGCCAGCAGCTCCCAAGCGGGGACCGAGCAGTACTTC; cdr3_aa: CASSSQAGTEQYF; d_call: TRBD2; j_call: TRBJ2-7; v_call: TRBV5-1
cdr3_nt: TGTGCCAGCGTCCGGGACAGGGGGGGAAAACTGTTTTTT; cdr3_aa: CASVRDRGGKLFF; d_call: TRBD1; j_call: TRBJ1-4; v_call: TRBV6-5
cdr3_nt: TGTGCCAGCAGCCAAGGGTATGGGCGGGGCTTCGACGAGCAGTACTTC; cdr3_aa: CASSQGYGRGFDEQYF; d_call: -; j_call: TRBJ2-7; v_call: TRBV3-1/TRBV3-2
cdr3_nt: TGTGCCAGCAGTTACTCGAGACAGTCCTACGAGCAGTACTTC; cdr3_aa: CASSYSRQSYEQYF; d_call: -; j_call: TRBJ2-7; v_call: TRBV6-5